The TCR beta chain described here comes from a study of T cells in Graves' hyperthyroidism and ophthalmopathy. Whole-study context: Peripheral blood was obtained at initial diagnosis, preceding any treatment.

It was RNA transcripts that yielded the amplified TCR beta CDR3 regions. RT-PCR in the first round (using the HTBI primer set) targeted the TCR CDR3. TCRdb fed the multiplex PCR reads into MiXCR, producing one record per CDR3 protein. The table lists some 350,000 distinct CDR3 sequences, over 15% of them singletons. This CDR3 region has 13 residues. V lost 8 bases to trimming and J lost 4 bases, with 14 bases between them. Germline CDR1 and CDR2: MGHDK and SYGVNS. The table lists this clonotype with many counts. Its antigen remains unknown. Findings of the study overall: Most clonotypes expanded in the thyroid (above 0.001) were also present in blood. Ophthalmopathy and stable hyperthyroidism were separated by a 13 V-J model. Ophthalmopathy, as predicted by the model, came a median 6.5 months after the prediction.

V gene TRBV25-1 combines with J gene TRBJ1-2, with D possibly matching TRBD1 (5 bases). Sequencing was carried out using blood. The TCR sequence derives from a woman between 18 and 29 years old with Graves' hyperthyroidism. CDR3 protein: CASLAQGSYGYTF. The DNA of the CDR3 is TGTGCCAGCCTCGCCCAGGGATCCTATGGCTACACCTTC.